A selection of T cell receptor beta chains follows, all from one sample in a study of cytomegalovirus exposure and HLA in healthy donors. Produced via immunoSEQ multiplex PCR; TCRdb's table is partial and in-frame only. The table includes tens of thousands of clones, about four fifths detected once. Sequenced sample: PBMCs. The origin of the receptors is a man in his forties or fifties in good health and CMV-seropositive. The CDR3 runs from the conserved cysteine through the conserved F or W.

j_gene: TRBJ2-2
v_gene: TRBV7-2
CDR3aa: CASSVPVPGTGVGELFF

j_gene: TRBJ1-1
v_gene: TRBV11-2
CDR3aa: CASSSFRNTEAFF

j_gene: TRBJ1-6
v_gene: TRBV7-8
CDR3aa: CASLRPQGGNSPLHF

j_gene: TRBJ2-7
v_gene: TRBV18
CDR3aa: CASSNLGGLAGVRRYEQYF

j_gene: TRBJ2-2
v_gene: TRBV13
CDR3aa: CASRSAGPNTGELFF

j_gene: TRBJ1-2
v_gene: TRBV5-1
CDR3aa: CASSLRVPGQGTYGYTF

j_gene: TRBJ2-3
v_gene: TRBV9
CDR3aa: CASSVLAGSTDTQYF

j_gene: TRBJ2-2
v_gene: TRBV2
CDR3aa: CASIRGQGDTGELFF

j_gene: TRBJ2-7
v_gene: TRBV2
CDR3aa: CATEGGQGHYEQYF

j_gene: TRBJ2-7
v_gene: TRBV20-1
CDR3aa: CSAGEDYEQYF

j_gene: TRBJ2-1
v_gene: TRBV5-4
CDR3aa: CASNNRLAGSLEQFF

j_gene: TRBJ2-3
v_gene: TRBV5-1
CDR3aa: CASSLGLAGADTQYF

j_gene: TRBJ1-1
v_gene: TRBV5-5
CDR3aa: CASSWTGVTEAFF

j_gene: TRBJ1-6
v_gene: TRBV4-3
CDR3aa: CASSQGGDSPLHF

j_gene: TRBJ1-1
v_gene: TRBV29-1
CDR3aa: CSVVSTEAFF

j_gene: TRBJ2-3
v_gene: TRBV6-4
CDR3aa: CASSLSGTLSTDTQYF

j_gene: TRBJ2-7
v_gene: TRBV2
CDR3aa: CASSADRYEQYF

j_gene: TRBJ2-7
v_gene: TRBV14
CDR3aa: CASNPTGEGYEQYF

j_gene: TRBJ2-1
v_gene: TRBV9
CDR3aa: CASSASGTLYNEQFF

j_gene: TRBJ2-1
v_gene: TRBV19
CDR3aa: CASSIVRGIPYNEQFF

j_gene: TRBJ1-4
v_gene: TRBV2
CDR3aa: CASSEQGINEKLFF

j_gene: TRBJ1-3
v_gene: TRBV6-1
CDR3aa: CASRQGTGNTIYF

j_gene: TRBJ1-1
v_gene: TRBV7-2
CDR3aa: CASSPRTEAFF

j_gene: .
v_gene: TRBV5-1
CDR3aa: CASSLARSTGVSSYEQYF

j_gene: TRBJ1-3
v_gene: TRBV7-9
CDR3aa: CASREQGTGNTIYF

j_gene: TRBJ1-2
v_gene: TRBV11-2
CDR3aa: CASSGRQGAEGYTF

j_gene: TRBJ1-6
v_gene: TRBV6-5
CDR3aa: CASRGGNSPLHF

j_gene: TRBJ2-1
v_gene: TRBV7-8
CDR3aa: CASSQSGTSYNEQFF

j_gene: TRBJ1-2
v_gene: TRBV4-2
CDR3aa: CASSQERRQSNYGYTF

j_gene: .
v_gene: TRBV4-1
CDR3aa: CASSPDLSYEQYF

j_gene: TRBJ2-5
v_gene: TRBV5-4
CDR3aa: CASSSRTSGRRETQYF

j_gene: TRBJ1-5
v_gene: TRBV7-6
CDR3aa: CASSIRQWGGPYSNQPQHF

j_gene: TRBJ2-7
v_gene: TRBV19
CDR3aa: CASSIGPARGEQYF

j_gene: TRBJ1-1
v_gene: TRBV7-9
CDR3aa: CASSVQGSTEAFF

j_gene: TRBJ2-1
v_gene: TRBV7-7
CDR3aa: CASSFASGGEQFF

j_gene: TRBJ2-5
v_gene: TRBV5-1
CDR3aa: CASSLGAHNQETQYF

j_gene: TRBJ1-2
v_gene: TRBV11-2
CDR3aa: CASRVLDRNYGYTF

j_gene: TRBJ2-4
v_gene: TRBV4-1
CDR3aa: CASSHQLAKNSQYF

j_gene: TRBJ1-1
v_gene: TRBV5-1
CDR3aa: CASSAGGQMNTEAFF

j_gene: TRBJ2-5
v_gene: TRBV5-6
CDR3aa: CASSPVGAGRETQYF

j_gene: TRBJ1-1
v_gene: TRBV5-5
CDR3aa: CASTMVGTGSEAFF

j_gene: TRBJ2-7
v_gene: TRBV5-1
CDR3aa: CASSKSTGGNLEQYF

j_gene: TRBJ1-1
v_gene: TRBV7-3
CDR3aa: CASSLTRGRMNTEAFF

j_gene: TRBJ2-2
v_gene: TRBV7-2
CDR3aa: CASSPRWTSTGELFF

j_gene: TRBJ2-1
v_gene: TRBV2
CDR3aa: CASRKREASNEQFF